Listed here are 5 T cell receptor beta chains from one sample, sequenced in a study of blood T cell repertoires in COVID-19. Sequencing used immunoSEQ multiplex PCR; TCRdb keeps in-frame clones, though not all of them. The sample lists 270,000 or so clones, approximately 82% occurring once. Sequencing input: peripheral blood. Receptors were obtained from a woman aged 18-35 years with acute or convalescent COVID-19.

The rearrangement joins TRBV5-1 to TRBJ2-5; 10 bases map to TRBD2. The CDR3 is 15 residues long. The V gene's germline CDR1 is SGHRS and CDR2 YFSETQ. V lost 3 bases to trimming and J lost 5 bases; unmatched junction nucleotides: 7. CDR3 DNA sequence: TGCGCCAGCAGCTCCTCTAGCGGGGGCGTTGAGACCCAGTACTTC. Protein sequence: CASSSSSGGVETQYF.

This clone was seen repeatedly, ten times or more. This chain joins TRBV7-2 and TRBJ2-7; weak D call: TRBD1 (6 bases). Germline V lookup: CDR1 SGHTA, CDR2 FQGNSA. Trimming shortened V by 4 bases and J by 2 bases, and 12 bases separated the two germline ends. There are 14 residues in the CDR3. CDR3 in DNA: TGTGCCAGCAGCTCGCAGGGGACCACCTACGAGCAGTACTTC. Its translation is CASSSQGTTYEQYF. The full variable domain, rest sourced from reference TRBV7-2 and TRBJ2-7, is GAGVSQSPSNKVTEKGKDVELRCDPISGHTALYWYRQSLGQGLEFLIYFQGNSAPDKSGLPSDRFSAERTGGSVSTLTIQRTQQEDSAVYLCASSSQGTTYEQYFGPGTRLTVT.

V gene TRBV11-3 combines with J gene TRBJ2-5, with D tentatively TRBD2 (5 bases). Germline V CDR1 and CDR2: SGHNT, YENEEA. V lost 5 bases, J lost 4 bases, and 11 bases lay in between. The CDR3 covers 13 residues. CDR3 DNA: TGTGCCAGCAGCCGCTCGGGGTCAGAGACCCAGTACTTC. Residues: CASSRSGSETQYF.

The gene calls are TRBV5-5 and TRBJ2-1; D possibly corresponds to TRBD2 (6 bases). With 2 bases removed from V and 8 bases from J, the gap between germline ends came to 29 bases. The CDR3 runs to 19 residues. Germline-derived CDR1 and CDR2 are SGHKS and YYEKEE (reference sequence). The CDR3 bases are TGTGCCAGCAGCTTCGGAGCGACCCCGACTAGTCAGGTATTTGATGAGCAGTTCTTC. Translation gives CASSFGATPTSQVFDEQFF.

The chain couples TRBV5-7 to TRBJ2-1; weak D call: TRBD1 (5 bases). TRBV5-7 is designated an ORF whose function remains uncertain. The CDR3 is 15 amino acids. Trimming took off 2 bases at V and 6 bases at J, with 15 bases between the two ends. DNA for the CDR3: TGTGCCAGCAGCTTTGGGGCGGTAGACTCCAATGAGCAGTTCTTC. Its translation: CASSFGAVDSNEQFF.